This TCR beta chain originates from a study of cytomegalovirus exposure and HLA in healthy donors. Overall study results and limits: About 87% or about 30% of the time was how often most TCR beta V segments were productive, according to an earlier analysis. Reports showed the classifier diagnosing cytomegalovirus status with high specificity and sensitivity. As a later analysis revealed, the rate of TCR association differed by HLA locus, with DRB1 most and HLA-C fewest. The later analysis indicated that the majority of CMV-associated TCR beta chains appeared HLA-restricted.

With respect to this clone: What it recognizes is unknown.

It was with 60 Vbeta and 13 Jbeta primers that the PCR ran. Measured with immunoSEQ multiplex PCR; TCRdb has only the in-frame clones, and not every one. The sample has 100,000 to 150,000 clones; around 83% are singletons. The CDR3 is made up of 14 amino acids. V trimming: 4 bases; J trimming: 4 bases; junction bases outside the gene matches: 5. Germline CDR1 and CDR2: SEHNR and FQNEAQ (reference sequence). Sequencing was performed on PBMCs. The V call is TRBV7-9, the J call TRBJ2-7; 9 nucleotides match TRBD1. The receptor was derived from a woman between 18 and 30 years old in good health and CMV-seropositive. CDR3 in DNA: TGTGCCAGCAGCTACCGGGACAGGGTATACGAGCAGTACTTC. Its protein product is CASSYRDRVYEQYF.